This TCR beta chain was captured by sequencing in a study of T cells in Graves' hyperthyroidism and ophthalmopathy. Findings and caveats of the study: Before onset, by a median of around 6.1 months, the model predicted ophthalmopathy. Blood also carried most thyroid clonotypes expanded above 0.001.

Turning to this clonotype: As yet, its antigen is unknown.

Diagnostic assessment was based on clinical symptoms, serum thyroxine and TRAb, thyroid ultrasound and orbital computed tomography. PBMCs were sourced from around 10 ml fresh peripheral blood. Amplification of TCR beta CDR3 regions was performed using RNA transcripts as template. RT-PCR in the first round (using the HTBI primer set) targeted the TCR CDR3. Using its own MiXCR run on the multiplex PCR reads, TCRdb lists one record per CDR3 protein. This sample has fewer than 550,000 distinct CDR3 sequences, with 24% found just once. The specimen sequenced was blood. The sequence was collected from a woman aged 25-40 years with Graves' ophthalmopathy.

The CDR3 here is CASRSAGSYGYTF. The DNA for the CDR3 is TGTGCCAGCAGGTCCGCAGGCTCCTATGGCTACACCTTC. The V and J genes are TRBV12-3 or TRBV12-4 and TRBJ1-2; D unresolved. The CDR3 runs 13 residues. V lost 6 bases, J lost 4 bases, and 12 bases lay in between.